Each of the 12 T cell receptor beta chains below was sequenced from the same sample in a study of control samples from healthy donors and cancer patients. Here immunoSEQ multiplex PCR was the method, and the copy in TCRdb shows in-frame clones only, minus some. The profile shows tens of thousands of clones, almost 90% of them singletons. Sequencing was carried out using PBMCs. The source is a man aged 45-65 years with head and neck cancer.

The chain combines TRBV6-1 with TRBJ1-6; D unresolved. Germline V gives CDR1 MNHNS, CDR2 SASEGT. The CDR3 is made up of 13 amino acids. V was trimmed by 2 bases and J by 13 bases, leaving 12 bases between them. The CDR3 region is CASSEHRDLPLHF. DNA for the CDR3: TGTGCCAGCAGTGAACATCGGGATCTCCCCCTCCACTTT.

This chain joins TRBV10-3 and TRBJ1-4; a weak D match, TRBD1 (5 bases). Between the trimmed V and J ends, which lost 4 bases and 8 bases, there was a span of 20 bases. Germline CDR1 is ENHRY and CDR2 is SYGVKD. The CDR3 loop spans 16 amino acids. As DNA, the CDR3 is TGTGCCATCAGTGCCACCGAGCAGGGCCTTTGGGAAAAACTGTTTTTT. Translated, it gives CAISATEQGLWEKLFF.

The V and J genes are TRBV7-2 and TRBJ2-3; TRBD1 might be the D (7 bases). Germline loops: CDR1 SGHTA, CDR2 FQGNSA. Deletions cut 3 bases from V and 1 base from J, with 14 bases between. The CDR3 sequence is 16 residues long. The CDR3: CASSFRGEDGTDTQYF. The DNA for the CDR3 is TGTGCCAGCAGCTTCAGGGGGGAGGACGGCACAGATACGCAGTATTTT.

This clone was counted a single time. The chain links TRBV11-2 to TRBJ2-7, with D tentatively TRBD1 or TRBD2 (7 bases each). Germline V gene data show CDR1 as SGHAT and CDR2 as FQNNGV. V gave up 4 bases and J gave up 3 bases, with 16 bases separating them. The CDR3 contains 15 residues. The CDR3 nucleotides read TGTGCCAGCAGCTCAGGGGGGGACCCGGGCTACGAGCAGTACTTC. Protein sequence: CASSSGGDPGYEQYF.

V and J are TRBV2 and TRBJ2-1; the D gene is possibly TRBD2 (6 bases). Germline V lookup: CDR1 SNHLY, CDR2 FYNNEI. The CDR3 has 15 amino acids. Trimming took 6 bases from V and 3 from J, leaving 15 bases between them. DNA for the CDR3: TGTGCCAGCAGCCCTTCTCGGGGGTTCTACAATGAGCAGTTCTTC. Its translation is CASSPSRGFYNEQFF.

The CDR3 reads CASSPRGRPNEQFF. The CDR3 coding sequence is TGTGCCAGCAGCCCCCGGGGCAGGCCCAATGAGCAGTTCTTC. This rearrangement joins TRBV13 to TRBJ2-1; D possibly matches TRBD1 or TRBD2 (5 bases each). The V gene lost 5 bases and the J gene lost 6 bases, with 14 bases spanning the gap. This CDR3 has 14 amino acids. The germline gives CDR1 PRHDT, CDR2 FYEKMQ (reference sequence). Looking up the rest from reference TRBV13 and TRBJ2-1 gives the full variable domain: AAGVIQSPRHLIKEKRETATLKCYPIPRHDTVYWYQQGPGQDPQFLISFYEKMQSDKGSIPDRFSAQQFSDYHSELNMSSLELGDSALYFCASSPRGRPNEQFFGPGTRLTVL.

This chain connects TRBV6-5 to TRBJ1-6; a possible D gene is TRBD1 (5 bases). Germline lookup yields CDR1 MNHEY and CDR2 SVGAGI. This CDR3 spans 15 amino acids. The ends were cut back, 0 bases at V and 15 bases at J, with 18 bases in the middle. The CDR3 sequence: CASSYSGGTPSDLHF. The CDR3 nucleotides read TGTGCCAGCAGTTACTCTGGCGGGACTCCTTCTGACCTCCACTTT.

The rearrangement joins TRBV5-4 to TRBJ1-6; no clear D. Germline CDR1 SGHNT, CDR2 YYREEE (reference sequence). There are 12 residues in the CDR3. Deletions cut 10 bases from V and 9 bases from J, with 14 bases between. The CDR3 is CAAGSYSSPLHF. The CDR3 DNA reads TGTGCCGCCGGGTCCTACAGTTCACCCCTCCACTTT.

J is TRBJ2-1 and V is TRBV24-1, with TRBD2 matching over 7 bases. V shed 10 bases and J 6 bases; nucleotides not matched to a gene: 8. CDR3 length: 13 amino acids. The V gene's germline CDR1 is KGHDR and CDR2 SFDVKD. The CDR3 sequence is CATEGGPGNEQFF. The CDR3 nucleotides are TGTGCCACTGAGGGAGGGCCTGGCAATGAGCAGTTCTTC.

The genes are TRBV4-1 and TRBJ1-2; D remains ambiguous. Germline V gene lookup returns CDR1 MGHRA and CDR2 YSYEKL. The CDR3 loop spans 15 amino acids. V lost 0 bases, J lost 8 bases, and 16 bases lay in between. CDR3 bases: TGCGCCAGCAGCCAAGACTACAGCCTAGATAAGGGCTACACCTTC. It yields the protein CASSQDYSLDKGYTF.

Regarding this clone: Different DNA sequences within this sample yield the same CDR3. The J gene is TRBJ2-7, the V gene TRBV5-6, with no clear D. The CDR3 has 11 residues. Trimming removed 2 bases from V and 4 bases from J, with 4 bases in between. Germline V gene lookup returns CDR1 SGHDT and CDR2 YYEEEE. For the CDR3, the DNA is TGTGCCAGCAGCTTAGGGTACGAGCAGTACTTC. Translated, it gives CASSLGYEQYF.

This clone was observed once. V usage is TRBV11-3 and J usage is TRBJ1-1; no clear D. The germline V gene encodes CDR1 SGHNT and CDR2 YENEEA. Trimming took off 6 bases at V and 3 bases at J, with 23 bases between the two ends. The CDR3 consists of 17 residues. The CDR3 is CASRHFALPHGDTEAFF. DNA of the CDR3: TGTGCCAGCAGACACTTCGCACTTCCTCACGGGGACACTGAAGCTTTCTTT. The variable domain in full, with the rest retrieved from reference TRBV11-3 and TRBJ1-1, is EAGVVQSPRYKIIEKKQPVAFWCNPISGHNTLYWYLQNLGQGPELLIRYENEEAVDDSQLPKDRFSAERLKGVDSTLKIQPAELGDSAVYLCASRHFALPHGDTEAFFGQGTRLTVV.